The sequence of this T cell receptor beta chain was determined in a study of siplizumab effects on memory and regulatory T cells. Trimming took 5 bases from V and 3 from J, leaving 17 bases between them. The V gene's germline CDR1 is MDHEN and CDR2 SYDVKM. The CDR3 covers 15 residues. On this clone itself: Its antigen is still unknown.

Assay: immunoSEQ multiplex PCR; the TCRdb copy retains only in-frame clones and omits some. The sample consists of 80,000 to 130,000 clones, 94% of them appearing once. Study-wide results and limits: No more than a minor fraction of alloreactive clones could be traced back to unstimulated subsets. Naive T cells appeared more diverse than memory cells and seemed to be major alloresponse contributors. The authors could not assign a naive or memory phenotype to roughly 80-95% of proliferating CD4+ or CD8+ clones.

The sequencing sample was made of Tregs sorted from blood. This sequence was found in a human donor in good health. The J gene is TRBJ2-7, the V gene TRBV28; D may be TRBD1 (6 bases). The CDR3, as DNA: TGTGCCAGCAGTCCAGCCCCGGGACAAATCTACGAGCAGTACTTC. Its translation: CASSPAPGQIYEQYF.